The subject of this entry is one TCR beta chain. Its cognate antigen is unknown. This record comes from a study of OX40 agonist ivuxolimab in advanced cancers. Study results and caveats: Still undetermined is the antigen specificity of the expanded peripheral T cells.

Germline CDR1 and CDR2: SGHRS and YFSETQ. The CDR3 extends over 14 amino acids. V shed 3 bases and J shed 4 bases, with 11 bases lying between them. Patients had blood sampled at baseline and again on cycle 4 day 1 and cycle 7 day 1. Libraries were prepared by immunoSEQ multiplex PCR; TCRdb keeps only in-frame clonotypes and omits some of them. The sample includes roughly 88,000 clones, about 90% of them seen just once. The J gene is TRBJ2-1, the V gene TRBV5-1, with D tentatively TRBD2 (6 bases). The receptor comes from an adult with an advanced solid tumor such as melanoma, head and neck, liver or kidney cancer. The sequenced sample was CD4+ or CD8+ T cells sorted from blood, obtained in a trial of the OX40 agonist ivuxolimab. The DNA for the CDR3 is TGCGCCAGCAGCTCGGGACTCGTGTACAATGAGCAGTTCTTC. Its translation is CASSSGLVYNEQFF.